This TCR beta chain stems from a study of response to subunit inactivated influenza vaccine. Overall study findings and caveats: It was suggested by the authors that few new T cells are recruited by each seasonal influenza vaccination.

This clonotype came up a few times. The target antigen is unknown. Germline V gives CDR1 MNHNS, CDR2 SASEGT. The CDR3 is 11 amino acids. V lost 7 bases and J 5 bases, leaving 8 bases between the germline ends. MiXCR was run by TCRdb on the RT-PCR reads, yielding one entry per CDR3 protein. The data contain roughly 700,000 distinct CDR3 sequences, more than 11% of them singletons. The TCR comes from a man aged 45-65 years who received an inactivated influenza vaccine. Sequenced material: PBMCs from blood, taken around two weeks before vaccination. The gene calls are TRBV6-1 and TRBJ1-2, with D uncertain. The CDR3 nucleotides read TGTGCCAGCAAGCGGGAGTATGGCTACACCTTC. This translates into CASKREYGYTF.